The 10 T cell receptor beta chains below come from one sample, sequenced in a study of blood T cell repertoires in COVID-19. Clones were sequenced by immunoSEQ multiplex PCR, and TCRdb holds only the in-frame ones, with some missing. The repertoire holds about 300,000 clones, with more than 70% as singletons. The specimen sequenced was peripheral blood. The origin of the receptors is a woman aged 25 to 39 who had recovered from COVID-19.

The chain is built from TRBV10-3 and TRBJ1-5; no clear D. CDR1 is ENHRY and CDR2 is SYGVKD in the germline V gene. CDR3 length: 13 amino acids. V was shortened by 9 bases and J by 3 bases, with 12 bases between the two germline ends. CDR3: CAITGSFNQPQHF. DNA for the CDR3: TGTGCCATTACCGGGAGTTTCAATCAGCCCCAGCATTTT.

The chain has TRBV4-2 and TRBJ2-7; 8 bases fit TRBD2. The CDR3 sequence is 18 residues long. With V trimmed by 2 bases and J by 3 bases, 15 bases remained unmatched. Germline CDR1 is LGHNA and CDR2 is YNFKEQ. CDR3 bases: TGTGCCAGCAGCCAATCAAAGGTGGCGGGGGGCAAGCTCTACGAGCAGTACTTC. Translated, it gives CASSQSKVAGGKLYEQYF.

The V and J genes are TRBV18 and TRBJ2-3; TRBD2 is a possible D gene (5 bases). Germline lookup yields CDR1 KGHSH and CDR2 LQKENI. CDR3 size: 13 residues. V was cut by 2 bases and J by 6 bases, with 9 bases left in between. The CDR3 is CASSPGGSDTQYF. In DNA, the CDR3 is TGTGCCAGCTCACCAGGCGGGTCCGATACGCAGTATTTT.

The chain recombines TRBV27 with TRBJ1-6; TRBD1 matches 8 bases. CDR3 length: 16 amino acids. Per germline, CDR1 MNHEY and CDR2 SMNVEV (reference sequence). With V trimmed by 2 bases and J by 7 bases, 7 bases remained unmatched. For the CDR3, the DNA is TGTGCCAGCAGTTTAAGTAGGACAGGGTCGAATTCACCCCTCCACTTT. It is translated as CASSLSRTGSNSPLHF.

In this sample, this clone turned up once. The chain employs TRBV5-1 and TRBJ2-5, with a weak D call TRBD2 (6 bases). V was trimmed by 7 bases and J by 1 base, leaving 11 bases between them. This CDR3 has 13 residues. In germline, CDR1 is SGHRS, CDR2 YFSETQ. The CDR3, as DNA: TGCGCCAGCTCCGGGACTCCCCAAGAGACCCAGTACTTC. Amino acid sequence: CASSGTPQETQYF.

The chain links TRBV5-1 to TRBJ1-1; 8 positions match TRBD1. Per germline, CDR1 SGHRS and CDR2 YFSETQ. The CDR3 covers 14 residues. The junction had 3 bases not matched to a gene; V was cut back by 4 bases and J by 1 base. The chain's CDR3 is CASSLTGGNTEAFF. The CDR3 DNA reads TGCGCCAGCAGCCTTACAGGGGGGAACACTGAAGCTTTCTTT.

The chain couples TRBV6-1 to TRBJ1-6; D unresolved. Trimming took 4 bases from V and 0 from J, leaving 10 bases between them. Germline CDR1 and CDR2: MNHNS and SASEGT. The CDR3 contains 16 residues. CDR3 bases: TGTGCCAGCAGTGGTGTTTGGCTCTCCTATAATTCACCCCTCCACTTT. Translation gives CASSGVWLSYNSPLHF.

V usage is TRBV7-9 and J usage is TRBJ1-6; D ambiguous. Trimming stripped 1 base from V and 10 bases from J, with 14 bases between. This CDR3 contains 15 residues. Germline assignment: CDR1 SEHNR and CDR2 FQNEAQ (reference sequence). The CDR3 region is CASSLVGEEVSPLHF. The CDR3 DNA follows: TGTGCCAGCAGCTTAGTCGGGGAGGAGGTCTCACCCCTCCACTTT.

This rearrangement joins TRBV5-4 to TRBJ1-6; D gene ambiguous. V lost 4 bases to trimming and J lost 7 bases, with 12 bases between them. Germline CDR1 and CDR2: SGHNT and YYREEE (reference sequence). The CDR3 spans 14 residues. CDR3 in amino acids: CASSTGLQNSPLHF. The CDR3 DNA is TGTGCCAGCAGCACCGGACTGCAGAATTCACCCCTCCACTTT.

The chain combines TRBV18 with TRBJ1-5; D remains unclear. The CDR3 loop spans 14 amino acids. Per the germline V gene, CDR1 is KGHSH and CDR2 is LQKENI. V gave up 1 base and J gave up 6 bases, with 10 bases separating them. The CDR3 sequence: CASSPREGGQPQHF. CDR3 bases: TGTGCCAGCTCACCACGGGAGGGTGGTCAGCCCCAGCATTTT.